These 18 T cell receptor beta chains were all obtained from the same sample, sequenced in a study of PD-L1 blockade in urothelial cancer (dated by TCRdb to the late 2010s). The library was built by means of the immunoSEQ multiplex PCR assay. The table comes from immuneACCESS by way of TCRdb, which keeps in-frame sequences with V and J called. Part of the clones is missing from these tables; in studies checked, under half for an unresolved V gene and the rest for unknown reasons. The sample contains around 40,000 clones, around 89% of them found a single time. The leading ten clones occupy roughly 2.1% of the sample. Sequenced material: PBMCs, taken around atezolizumab (anti-PD-L1) treatment. These receptors were taken from a man aged 60 to 75 with urothelial cancer.

The chain has TRBV27 and TRBJ2-1; TRBD2 matches at 12 bases. Germline V gene sequence: CDR1 MNHEY, CDR2 SMNVEV (reference sequence). The CDR3 consists of 16 residues. Trimming at V came to 8 bases and at J to 7 bases, leaving 12 bases not matched to a gene. The chain's CDR3 is CASERASGGAGNEQFF. The CDR3 bases are TGTGCCAGCGAGAGGGCTAGCGGGGGGGCGGGTAATGAGCAGTTCTTC.

V is TRBV7-2 and J is TRBJ2-6, with 10 positions matching TRBD1. CDR3 length: 17 residues. CDR1 SGHTA and CDR2 FQGNSA come from the germline V gene. J gave up 5 bases and V 5 bases, and 9 bases lay outside the gene matches. CDR3 protein: CASSLRQGAVRANVLTF. DNA of the CDR3: TGTGCCAGCAGCCTTAGACAGGGGGCGGTTCGGGCCAACGTCCTGACTTTC.

The chain uses TRBV5-4 and TRBJ2-3; 11 bases match TRBD2. This CDR3 region has 15 residues. Germline CDR1 reads SGHNT; CDR2 reads YYREEE (reference sequence). V was clipped by 5 bases and J by 6 bases; unmatched bases: 8. The CDR3 protein is CASRLAGGPYDTQYF. In DNA form, the CDR3 reads TGTGCCAGCAGGTTAGCGGGAGGGCCTTATGATACGCAGTATTTT.

The V and J genes are TRBV6-1 and TRBJ2-7; weak D call: TRBD2 (5 bases). Trimming cost V 2 bases and J 2 bases, with 13 bases left between them. Per the germline V gene, CDR1 is MNHNS and CDR2 is SASEGT. CDR3 length: 15 amino acids. As DNA, the CDR3 is TGTGCCAGCAGTGAAAGCCCGGACTTGGCCTACGAGCAGTACTTC. This encodes CASSESPDLAYEQYF.

The V gene is TRBV5-4, the J gene TRBJ1-4; D is unresolved. Germline V gene data show CDR1 as SGHNT and CDR2 as YYREEE (reference sequence). Trimming shortened V by 0 bases and J by 6 bases, and 12 bases separated the two germline ends. This CDR3 has 15 residues. The CDR3 protein is CASSLDPGGDEKLFF. The CDR3 region has the DNA TGTGCCAGCAGCTTGGATCCGGGTGGAGATGAAAAACTGTTTTTT. Looking up the rest from reference TRBV5-4 and TRBJ1-4 gives the full variable domain: ETGVTQSPTHLIKTRGQQVTLRCSSQSGHNTVSWYQQALGQGPQFIFQYYREEENGRGNFPPRFSGLQFPNYSSELNVNALELDDSALYLCASSLDPGGDEKLFFGSGTQLSVL.

V gene TRBV6-6 combines with J gene TRBJ2-1; D may be TRBD2 (5 bases). The CDR3 spans 11 residues. Germline V gene data show CDR1 as MNHNY and CDR2 as SVGAGI (reference sequence). The germline V and J ends were trimmed by 2 bases and 9 bases, with 5 bases remaining between them. The CDR3 protein is CASSYGSEQFF. CDR3 nucleotide sequence: TGTGCCAGCAGTTACGGGAGTGAGCAGTTCTTC.

The chain has TRBV29-1 and TRBJ2-7; TRBD2 agrees at 9 bases. CDR1 and CDR2 (germline): SQVTM, ANQGSEA. The length of the CDR3 is 14 residues. Trimming removed 2 bases from V and 2 bases from J; junction bases left unmatched: 4. The CDR3 sequence is CSVEIAGVTYEQYF. CDR3 coding DNA: TGCAGCGTTGAAATAGCGGGGGTCACCTACGAGCAGTACTTC.

The chain joins TRBV4-3 to TRBJ2-2; D uncertain. Germline CDR1 is LGHNA and CDR2 is YSLEER. V lost 4 bases and J lost 3, with 6 bases in between. This CDR3 has 13 residues. CDR3 DNA: TGCGCCAGCAGCCCGAAGCACACCGGGGAGCTGTTTTTT. It specifies CASSPKHTGELFF.

The chain couples TRBV27 to TRBJ2-6; tentative D call: TRBD2 (5 bases). The germline CDR1 and CDR2 sequences are MNHEY and SMNVEV (reference sequence). The CDR3 length is 15 residues. V lost 6 bases and J 1 base, leaving 10 bases between the germline ends. The CDR3 sequence is CASRRSGSGANVLTF. The CDR3 region has the DNA TGTGCCAGCAGACGCTCGGGATCTGGGGCCAACGTCCTGACTTTC.

The chain joins TRBV5-1 to TRBJ1-1, with unresolved D. The germline V gene has CDR1 SGHRS and CDR2 YFSETQ. Trimming took 6 bases from V and 0 from J, leaving 12 bases between them. The CDR3 totals 14 residues. The CDR3 region has the DNA TGCGCCAGCACTAAAGAGGCGGTGAACACTGAAGCTTTCTTT. Encoded protein: CASTKEAVNTEAFF.

This clone was detected only once. The rearrangement joins TRBV5-6 to TRBJ1-4; D remains ambiguous. The CDR3 loop spans 14 amino acids. V was trimmed by 4 bases and J by 5 bases, leaving 12 bases between them. Germline V gene data show CDR1 as SGHDT and CDR2 as YYEEEE. The chain's CDR3 is CASSPGEVNEKLFF. CDR3 sequence (DNA): TGTGCCAGCAGCCCGGGAGAGGTGAATGAAAAACTGTTTTTT.

The chain uses TRBV7-9 and TRBJ1-4; tentative D call: TRBD1 (5 bases). This CDR3 contains 14 residues. Germline values: CDR1 SEHNR, CDR2 FQNEAQ (reference sequence). Trimming removed 6 bases at V and 3 bases at J, with 11 bases between. The CDR3 coding sequence is TGTGCCAGCAGTATCGACAGAGCTAATGAAAAACTGTTTTTT. It translates to CASSIDRANEKLFF. Looking up the rest from reference TRBV7-9 and TRBJ1-4 gives the full variable domain: DTGVSQNPRHKITKRGQNVTFRCDPISEHNRLYWYRQTLGQGPEFLTYFQNEAQLEKSRLLSDRFSAERPKGSFSTLEIQRTEQGDSAMYLCASSIDRANEKLFFGSGTQLSVL.

The J gene is TRBJ2-5, the V gene TRBV5-4; 16 bases map to TRBD2. This CDR3 comprises 16 residues. Germline V gene data show CDR1 as SGHNT and CDR2 as YYREEE (reference sequence). The V segment lost 4 bases and the J segment 5 bases; nucleotides outside the gene matches: 5. For the CDR3, the DNA is TGTGCCAGCAGCGGGACTAGCGGGGGGGCCTCGGAGACCCAGTACTTC. It specifies CASSGTSGGASETQYF.

The V call is TRBV28, the J call TRBJ1-2; 10 bases agree with TRBD1. The CDR3 contains 16 residues. Germline assignment: CDR1 MDHEN and CDR2 SYDVKM. Germline trimming cut 5 bases from V and 5 bases from J; bases unmatched to any gene: 11. CDR3 nucleotides: TGTGCCAGCAGTACCCCGGACAGGGGGATTAGGTATGGCTACACCTTC. This codes for CASSTPDRGIRYGYTF.

This sequence joins TRBV18 and TRBJ1-1; D is possibly TRBD1 (6 bases). There are 14 residues in the CDR3. Trimming removed 5 bases at V and 6 bases at J, with 16 bases between. CDR1 and CDR2 from the germline V gene are KGHSH and LQKENI. The CDR3 protein is CASSSTQGRAEAFF. CDR3 DNA: TGTGCCAGCTCATCTACGCAGGGGAGGGCTGAAGCTTTCTTT.

This chain links TRBV28 with TRBJ2-6, with a weak D call TRBD1 (7 bases). Germline V gene lookup returns CDR1 MDHEN and CDR2 SYDVKM. Trimming shortened V by 6 bases and J by 2 bases, and 14 bases separated the two germline ends. This CDR3 comprises 16 residues. CDR3 sequence (DNA): TGTGCCAGCAGCTCCGGAGGGGGCACTGGGGCCAACGTCCTGACTTTC. Translated, it gives CASSSGGGTGANVLTF. Combining the CDR3 with reference TRBV28 and TRBJ2-6 gives the whole variable domain DVKVTQSSRYLVKRTGEKVFLECVQDMDHENMFWYRQDPGLGLRLIYFSYDVKMKEKGDIPEGYSVSREKKERFSLILESASTNQTSMYLCASSSGGGTGANVLTFGAGSRLTVL.

The J gene is TRBJ2-7, the V gene TRBV5-5, with 9 bases lining up with TRBD1. Germline loops: CDR1 SGHKS, CDR2 YYEKEE (reference sequence). The CDR3 runs 15 residues. Trimming took 6 bases from V and 6 from J; bases not matched to a gene: 13. The CDR3 bases are TGTGCCAGCACCCCGTTCTCCGGGACAGGGCGCGAGCAGTACTTC. Translated, it gives CASTPFSGTGREQYF.

V gene TRBV6-5 combines with J gene TRBJ1-2, with TRBD1 matching 7 bases. The V gene end was trimmed by 0 bases and the J gene end by 8 bases; junction bases not matched to a gene: 3. CDR3 length equals 13 residues. Germline V gives CDR1 MNHEY, CDR2 SVGAGI. CDR3 in DNA: TGTGCCAGCAGTTACTCAGGACAGGTGGGCTACACCTTC. It codes for CASSYSGQVGYTF.